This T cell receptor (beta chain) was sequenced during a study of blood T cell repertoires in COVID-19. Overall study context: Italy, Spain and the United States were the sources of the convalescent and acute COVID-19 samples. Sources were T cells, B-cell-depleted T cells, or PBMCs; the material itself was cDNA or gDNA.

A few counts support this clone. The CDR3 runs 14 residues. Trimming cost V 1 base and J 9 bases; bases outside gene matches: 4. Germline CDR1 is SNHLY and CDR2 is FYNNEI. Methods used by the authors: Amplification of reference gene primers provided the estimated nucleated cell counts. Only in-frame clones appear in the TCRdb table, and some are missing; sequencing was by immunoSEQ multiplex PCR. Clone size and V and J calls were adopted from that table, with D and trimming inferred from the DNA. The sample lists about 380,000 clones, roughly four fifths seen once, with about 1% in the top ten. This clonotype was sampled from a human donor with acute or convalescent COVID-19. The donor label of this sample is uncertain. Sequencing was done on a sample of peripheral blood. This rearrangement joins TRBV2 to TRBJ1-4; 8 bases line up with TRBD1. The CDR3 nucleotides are TGTGCCAGCAGTGAAGTCCAGGGGGCGAAAAAACTGTTTTTT. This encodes CASSEVQGAKKLFF.